This T cell receptor (beta chain) was sequenced during a study of T cells in Graves' hyperthyroidism and ophthalmopathy. This clonotype was counted between two and nine times. RNA transcripts served as the template for amplifying TCR beta CDR3 regions. Initially, a first-round RT-PCR of the TCR CDR3 employed the HTBI primer set. TCRdb processed the multiplex PCR reads anew with MiXCR; each CDR3 protein has one entry. The sample holds about 640,000 distinct CDR3 sequences, less than 25% seen once. Germline lookup yields CDR1 SGHRS and CDR2 YFSETQ. The CDR3 length is 14 residues. V was shortened by 4 bases and J by 4 bases, with 12 bases between the two germline ends.

The clonotype originates from a young man with Graves' ophthalmopathy. This chain uses TRBV5-1 with TRBJ2-4, with D perhaps TRBD1 (5 bases). Sequences were obtained from blood. CDR3 sequence (DNA): TGCGCCAGCAGCACAGGCGCTGTTAAAAACATTCAGTACTTC. Its translation: CASSTGAVKNIQYF.